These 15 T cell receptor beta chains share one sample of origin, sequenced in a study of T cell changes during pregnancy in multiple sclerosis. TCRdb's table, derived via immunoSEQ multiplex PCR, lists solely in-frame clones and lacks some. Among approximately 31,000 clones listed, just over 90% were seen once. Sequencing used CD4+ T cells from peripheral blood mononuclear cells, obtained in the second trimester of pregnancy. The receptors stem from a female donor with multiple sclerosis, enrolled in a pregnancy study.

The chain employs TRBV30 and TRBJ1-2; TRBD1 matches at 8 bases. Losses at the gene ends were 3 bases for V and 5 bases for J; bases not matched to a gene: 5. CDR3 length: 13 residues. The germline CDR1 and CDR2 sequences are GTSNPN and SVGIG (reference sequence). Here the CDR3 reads CAWSEDRVYGYTF. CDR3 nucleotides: TGTGCCTGGAGCGAGGACAGGGTGTATGGCTACACCTTC.

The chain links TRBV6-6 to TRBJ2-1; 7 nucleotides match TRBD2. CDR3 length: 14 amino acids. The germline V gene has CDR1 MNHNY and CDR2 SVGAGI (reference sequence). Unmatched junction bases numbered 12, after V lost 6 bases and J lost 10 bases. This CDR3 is CASRRSTSVGEQFF. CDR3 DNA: TGTGCCAGCAGAAGGAGTACTAGCGTCGGAGAGCAGTTCTTC.

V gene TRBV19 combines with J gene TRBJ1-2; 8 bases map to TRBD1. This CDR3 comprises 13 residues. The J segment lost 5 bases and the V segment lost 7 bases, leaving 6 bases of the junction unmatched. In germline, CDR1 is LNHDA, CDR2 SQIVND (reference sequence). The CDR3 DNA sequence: TGTGCCAGTACGGACAGGGAGGCGTATGGCTACACCTTC. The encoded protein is CASTDREAYGYTF.

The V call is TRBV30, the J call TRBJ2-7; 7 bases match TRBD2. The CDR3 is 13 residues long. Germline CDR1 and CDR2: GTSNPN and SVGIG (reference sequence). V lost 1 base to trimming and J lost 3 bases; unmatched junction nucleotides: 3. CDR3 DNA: TGTGCCTGGAGTGCGGGACTAAACTACGAGCAGTACTTC. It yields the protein CAWSAGLNYEQYF.

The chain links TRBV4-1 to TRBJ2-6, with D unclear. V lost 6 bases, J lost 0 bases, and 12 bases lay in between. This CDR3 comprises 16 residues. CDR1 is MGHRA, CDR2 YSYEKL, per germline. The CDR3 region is CASSPRLASGANVLTF. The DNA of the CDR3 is TGCGCCAGCAGTCCTAGACTGGCCTCTGGGGCCAACGTCCTGACTTTC.

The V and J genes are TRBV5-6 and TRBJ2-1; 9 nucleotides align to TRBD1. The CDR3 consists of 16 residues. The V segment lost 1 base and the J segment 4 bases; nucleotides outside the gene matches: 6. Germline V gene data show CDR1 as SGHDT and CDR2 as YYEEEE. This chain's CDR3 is CASSLWGTGPYNEQFF. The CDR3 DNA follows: TGTGCCAGCAGCTTGTGGGGGACAGGGCCGTACAATGAGCAGTTCTTC.

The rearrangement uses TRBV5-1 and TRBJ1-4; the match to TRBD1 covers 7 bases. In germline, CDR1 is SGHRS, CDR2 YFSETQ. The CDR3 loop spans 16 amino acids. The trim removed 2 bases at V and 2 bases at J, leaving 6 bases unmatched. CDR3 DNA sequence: TGCGCCAGCAGCTTTTGGGGACAGATTACTAATGAAAAACTGTTTTTT. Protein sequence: CASSFWGQITNEKLFF.

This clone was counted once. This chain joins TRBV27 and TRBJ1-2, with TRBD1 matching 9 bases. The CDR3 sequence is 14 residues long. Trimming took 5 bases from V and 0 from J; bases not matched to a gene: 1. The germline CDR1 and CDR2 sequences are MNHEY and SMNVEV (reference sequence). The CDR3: CASSRQGANYGYTF. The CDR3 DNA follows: TGTGCCAGCAGTCGACAGGGGGCTAACTATGGCTACACCTTC.

The CDR3, as DNA: TGTGCCGGAGGAAGGGGGGGAAGCAATCAGCCCCAGCATTTT. It encodes CAGGRGGSNQPQHF. The chain carries TRBV19 and TRBJ1-5; perhaps TRBD1 as D (6 bases). Germline CDR1 and CDR2: LNHDA and SQIVND (reference sequence). V was trimmed by 11 bases and J by 1 base, leaving 15 bases between them. The CDR3 is 14 amino acids.

This CDR3 is CASSLVGRGGYTF. DNA for the CDR3: TGTGCCAGCAGCTTGGTCGGTAGGGGAGGCTACACCTTC. The V and J genes are TRBV5-4 and TRBJ1-2, with D possibly being TRBD1 (5 bases). Germline V CDR1 and CDR2: SGHNT, YYREEE (reference sequence). The CDR3 is 13 residues long. V shed 0 bases and J shed 8 bases, with 11 bases lying between them.

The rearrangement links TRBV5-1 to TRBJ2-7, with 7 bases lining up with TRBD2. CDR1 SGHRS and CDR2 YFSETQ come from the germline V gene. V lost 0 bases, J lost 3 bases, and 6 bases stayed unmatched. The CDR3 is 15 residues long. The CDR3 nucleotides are TGCGCCAGCAGCTTGGGGGGCGGGAGTCGCTACGAGCAGTACTTC. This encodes CASSLGGGSRYEQYF.

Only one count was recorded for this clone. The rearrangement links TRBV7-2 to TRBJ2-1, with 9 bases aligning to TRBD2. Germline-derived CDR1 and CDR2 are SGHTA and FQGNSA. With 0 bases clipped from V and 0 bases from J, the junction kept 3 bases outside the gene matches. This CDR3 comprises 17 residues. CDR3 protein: CASSLALAGFSYNEQFF. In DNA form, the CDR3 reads TGTGCCAGCAGCTTAGCGCTAGCGGGATTCTCCTACAATGAGCAGTTCTTC.

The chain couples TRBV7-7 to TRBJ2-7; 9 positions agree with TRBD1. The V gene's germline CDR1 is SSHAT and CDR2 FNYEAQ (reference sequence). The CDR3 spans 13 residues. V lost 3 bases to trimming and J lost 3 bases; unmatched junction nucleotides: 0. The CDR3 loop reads CASSLDRGYEQYF. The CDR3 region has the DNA TGTGCCAGCAGCTTGGACAGGGGCTACGAGCAGTACTTC.

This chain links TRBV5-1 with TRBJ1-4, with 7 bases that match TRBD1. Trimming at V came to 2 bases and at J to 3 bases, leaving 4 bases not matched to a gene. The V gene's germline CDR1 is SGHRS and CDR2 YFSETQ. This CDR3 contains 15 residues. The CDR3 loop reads CASSFRQGSNEKLFF. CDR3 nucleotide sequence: TGCGCCAGCAGCTTTCGACAGGGCTCTAATGAAAAACTGTTTTTT.

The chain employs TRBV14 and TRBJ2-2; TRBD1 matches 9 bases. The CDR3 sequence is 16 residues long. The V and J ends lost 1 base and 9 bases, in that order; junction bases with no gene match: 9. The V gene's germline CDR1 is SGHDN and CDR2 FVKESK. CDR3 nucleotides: TGTGCCAGCAGCCAAGGGACAGGGGTTCCCTTACGGGAGCTGTTTTTT. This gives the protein CASSQGTGVPLRELFF.